This T cell receptor (beta chain) was profiled in a study of blood T cell repertoires in COVID-19. Study as a whole: The United States, Italy and Spain were the sources of the acute and convalescent COVID-19 samples. Nucleic acid was either cDNA or gDNA, and it came from T cells, B-cell-depleted T cells, or PBMCs.

This clone was found a few times. Original processing methods: Researchers report that nucleated cell counts were estimated from reference gene primer amplification. Assay used: immunoSEQ multiplex PCR; TCRdb lists only in-frame clones, some missing. The DNA was the basis for D and trimming; V, J and clone size are from that table. Of approximately 70,000 clones listed, roughly 80% are singletons. CDR3 length: 15 residues. V was clipped by 3 bases and J by 7 bases; unmatched bases: 12. CDR1 SGHNT and CDR2 YYREEE come from the germline V gene (reference sequence). Sequenced input: peripheral blood. The TCR originated in a man in his 60s with COVID-19, enrolled during active disease. The chain combines TRBV5-4 with TRBJ1-1, with 7 positions matching TRBD1. The CDR3 sequence: CASSSQIGQAREAFF. The CDR3, as DNA: TGTGCCAGCAGCTCTCAGATAGGACAGGCTCGTGAAGCTTTCTTT.